What follows is one T cell receptor beta chain and its context. The sample comes from a study of control samples from healthy donors and cancer patients. Profiled with immunoSEQ multiplex PCR; TCRdb holds only in-frame clones, not every one. The sample has about 82,000 clones; around 87% are singletons. J gave up 6 bases and V 0 bases, and 2 bases lay outside the gene matches. The CDR3 length is 13 residues. From germline, CDR1 is GTSNPN and CDR2 SVGIG (reference sequence). The V and J genes are TRBV30 and TRBJ1-2; TRBD1 agrees at 9 bases. The TCR originated in a man aged 45 to 65 in good health. Material for sequencing was blood. In nucleotides, the CDR3 is TGTGCCTGGAGTGTAGGGACAGGGAATGGCTACACCTTC. Protein sequence: CAWSVGTGNGYTF.